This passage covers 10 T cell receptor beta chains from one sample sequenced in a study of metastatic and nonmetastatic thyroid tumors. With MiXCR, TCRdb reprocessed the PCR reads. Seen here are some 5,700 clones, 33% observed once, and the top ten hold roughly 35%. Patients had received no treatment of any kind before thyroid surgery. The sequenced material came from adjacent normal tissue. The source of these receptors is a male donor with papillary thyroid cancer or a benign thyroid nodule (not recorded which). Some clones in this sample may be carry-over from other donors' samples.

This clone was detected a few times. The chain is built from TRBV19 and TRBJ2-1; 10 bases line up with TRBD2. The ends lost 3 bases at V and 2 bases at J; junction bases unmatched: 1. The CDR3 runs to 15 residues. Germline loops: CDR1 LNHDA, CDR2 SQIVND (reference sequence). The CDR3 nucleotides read TGTGCCAGTAGTATGGGACTAGCGACCTACAATGAGCAGTTCTTC. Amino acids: CASSMGLATYNEQFF.

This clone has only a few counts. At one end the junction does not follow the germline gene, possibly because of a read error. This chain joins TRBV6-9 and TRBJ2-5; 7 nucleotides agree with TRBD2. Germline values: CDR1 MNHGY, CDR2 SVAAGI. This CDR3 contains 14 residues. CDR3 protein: CARGVGPDQETQYF. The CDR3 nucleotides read TGCGCCCGGGGGGTAGGGCCAGACCAAGAGACCCAGTACTTC.

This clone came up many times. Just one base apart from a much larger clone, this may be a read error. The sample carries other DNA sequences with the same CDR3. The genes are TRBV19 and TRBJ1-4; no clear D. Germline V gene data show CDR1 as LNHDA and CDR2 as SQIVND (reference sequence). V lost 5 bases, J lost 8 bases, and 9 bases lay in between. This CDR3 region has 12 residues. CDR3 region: CASSPGGEKLFF. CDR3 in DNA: TGTGCCAGTAGTCCTGGAGGCGAAAAACTGTTTTTT.

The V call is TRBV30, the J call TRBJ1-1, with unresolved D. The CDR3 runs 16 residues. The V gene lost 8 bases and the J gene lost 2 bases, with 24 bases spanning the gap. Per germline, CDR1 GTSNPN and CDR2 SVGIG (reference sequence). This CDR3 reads CAGWISPVTPNTEAFF. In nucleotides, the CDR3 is TGTGCCGGCTGGATAAGCCCCGTGACACCAAACACTGAAGCTTTCTTT.

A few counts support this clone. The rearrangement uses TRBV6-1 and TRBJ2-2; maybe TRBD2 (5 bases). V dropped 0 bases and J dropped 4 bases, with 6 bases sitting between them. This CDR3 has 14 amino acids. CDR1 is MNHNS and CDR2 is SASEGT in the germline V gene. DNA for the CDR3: TGTGCCAGCAGTGAAGCCGGGATCACCGGGGAGCTGTTTTTT. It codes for CASSEAGITGELFF.

The CDR3 DNA is TGCGCCAGCAGCTTGGCCGGGGGCTACTACGAGCAGTACTTC. Protein product: CASSLAGGYYEQYF. J is TRBJ2-7 and V is TRBV5-1; D might be TRBD1 or TRBD2, each matching 6 bases. This CDR3 has 14 amino acids. Trimming left V 0 bases short and J 3 bases short, with 10 bases between. The germline gives CDR1 SGHRS, CDR2 YFSETQ.

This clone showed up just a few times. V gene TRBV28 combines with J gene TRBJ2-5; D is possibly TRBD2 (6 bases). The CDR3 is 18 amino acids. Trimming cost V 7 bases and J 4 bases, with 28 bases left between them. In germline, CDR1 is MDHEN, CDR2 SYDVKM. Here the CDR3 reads CASTYLYGRDRSGETQYF. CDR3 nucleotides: TGTGCCAGCACCTACTTGTACGGGCGGGACCGAAGTGGAGAGACCCAGTACTTC.

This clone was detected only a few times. CDR3 DNA: TGTGCCATCAGGTCGAGGGACAGCCATATCTACTATGGCTACACCTTC. Translation gives CAIRSRDSHIYYGYTF. The chain recombines TRBV10-3 with TRBJ1-2, with 7 bases lining up with TRBD1. The CDR3 is 16 residues long. J gave up 3 bases and V 6 bases, and 13 bases lay outside the gene matches. Per germline, CDR1 ENHRY and CDR2 SYGVKD.

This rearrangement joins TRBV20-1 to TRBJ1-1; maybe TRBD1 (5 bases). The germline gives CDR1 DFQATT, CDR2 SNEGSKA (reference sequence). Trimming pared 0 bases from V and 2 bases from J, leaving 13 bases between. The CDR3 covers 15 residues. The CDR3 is CSARDQGGANTEAFF. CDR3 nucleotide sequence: TGCAGTGCTAGAGATCAGGGAGGTGCCAACACTGAAGCTTTCTTT.

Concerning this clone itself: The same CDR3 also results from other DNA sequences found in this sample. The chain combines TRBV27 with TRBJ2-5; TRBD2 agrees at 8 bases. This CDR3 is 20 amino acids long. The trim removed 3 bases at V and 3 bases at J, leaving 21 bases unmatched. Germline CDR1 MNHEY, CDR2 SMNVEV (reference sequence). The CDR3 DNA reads TGTGCCAGCAGTTTGGGAACCCTGGCGGGAGGCCGGCGAAGTAAAGAGACCCAGTACTTC. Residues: CASSLGTLAGGRRSKETQYF.